A single sample is the source of the 9 T cell receptor beta chains below, sequenced in a study of cytomegalovirus exposure and HLA in healthy donors. PCR was performed using 60 Vbeta and 13 Jbeta primers. Here immunoSEQ multiplex PCR was the method, and the copy in TCRdb shows in-frame clones only, minus some. Of about 67,000 clones in the sample, 80% to 90% are singletons; the top ten hold 12%. The sample taken for sequencing was PBMCs. The source is a woman in her 30s in good health and CMV-seropositive.

The gene calls are TRBV5-5 and TRBJ1-2; D might be TRBD1 (6 bases). Germline CDR1 and CDR2: SGHKS and YYEKEE (reference sequence). There are 14 residues in the CDR3. The V end lost 1 base, the J end lost 7 bases, and 14 bases lay between the germline ends. The CDR3 DNA follows: TGTGCCAGCAGCTTGTCGAGGGGGACGAGTGGCTACACCTTC. Its translation is CASSLSRGTSGYTF.

This clone was observed a single time. The genes are TRBV18 and TRBJ2-7; TRBD2 matches 10 bases. The CDR3 has 20 residues. The V gene's germline CDR1 is KGHSH and CDR2 LQKENI. The ends lost 4 bases at V and 0 bases at J; junction bases unmatched: 18. The CDR3 DNA is TGTGCCAGCTCACGCGGTAATTTAGCGGGAGGCCCAATCAGCTCCTACGAGCAGTACTTC. Protein product: CASSRGNLAGGPISSYEQYF.

The chain is built from TRBV7-6 and TRBJ2-2, with D possibly TRBD2 on 5 matching bases. V was cut by 4 bases and J by 6 bases, with 15 bases left in between. The CDR3 is 15 residues long. The germline V gene encodes CDR1 SGHVS and CDR2 FNYEAQ. Here the CDR3 reads CASSSLDRGAGELFF. The CDR3, as DNA: TGTGCCAGCAGCTCTTTAGACCGGGGTGCCGGGGAGCTGTTTTTT.

The chain has TRBV7-9 and TRBJ2-3, with 7 positions matching TRBD2. CDR1 is SEHNR and CDR2 is FQNEAQ in the germline V gene (reference sequence). This CDR3 comprises 16 residues. V lost 5 bases to trimming and J lost 1 base; unmatched junction nucleotides: 9. This CDR3 is CASSPSGTMRTDTQYF. CDR3 coding DNA: TGTGCCAGCAGCCCGTCCGGGACTATGCGCACAGATACGCAGTATTTT. The full variable domain, with the rest looked up from reference TRBV7-9 and TRBJ2-3, is DTGVSQNPRHKITKRGQNVTFRCDPISEHNRLYWYRQTLGQGPEFLTYFQNEAQLEKSRLLSDRFSAERPKGSFSTLEIQRTEQGDSAMYLCASSPSGTMRTDTQYFGPGTRLTVL.

The V and J genes are TRBV5-1 and TRBJ1-6; D uncertain. CDR1 and CDR2 (germline): SGHRS, YFSETQ. V lost 5 bases and J lost 8, with 20 bases in between. CDR3 length: 16 amino acids. CDR3 amino acids: CASSTGDTFPDSPLHF. In DNA, the CDR3 is TGCGCCAGCAGTACTGGTGACACCTTCCCTGATTCACCCCTCCACTTT.

The genes are TRBV5-1 and TRBJ2-3, with no clear D. The CDR3 is made up of 16 amino acids. Germline CDR1 SGHRS, CDR2 YFSETQ. The V and J ends lost 2 bases and 0 bases respectively, with 13 bases between them. CDR3 residues: CASSFSVASSTDTQYF. For the CDR3, the DNA is TGCGCCAGCAGCTTCAGCGTAGCCTCTAGCACAGATACGCAGTATTTT.

The gene calls are TRBV7-6 and TRBJ2-2, with TRBD1 matching 8 bases. The V gene end was trimmed by 1 base and the J gene end by 3 bases; junction bases not matched to a gene: 13. This CDR3 region has 19 residues. From germline, CDR1 is SGHVS and CDR2 FNYEAQ. The CDR3 loop reads CASSLEPRSLDRDTGELFF. The CDR3 DNA sequence: TGTGCCAGCAGCTTAGAGCCGAGGAGTTTGGACAGGGACACCGGGGAGCTGTTTTTT.

The rearrangement links TRBV5-1 to TRBJ1-6; 11 bases agree with TRBD1. V trimming: 7 bases; J trimming: 12 bases; junction bases outside the gene matches: 9. The length of the CDR3 is 14 residues. CDR1 and CDR2 (germline): SGHRS, YFSETQ. The CDR3 coding sequence is TGCGCCAGCCGGCCAGGACAGGGGGCGATACCCCTCCACTTT. It is translated as CASRPGQGAIPLHF.

The chain recombines TRBV7-8 with TRBJ2-5; D is unresolved. The CDR3 is made up of 16 amino acids. Trimming shortened V by 5 bases and J by 3 bases, and 19 bases separated the two germline ends. The germline gives CDR1 SGHVS, CDR2 FQNEAQ. The CDR3 is CASSLKRLTLKETQYF. CDR3 coding DNA: TGTGCCAGCAGCCTAAAAAGACTCACCCTCAAAGAGACCCAGTACTTC.